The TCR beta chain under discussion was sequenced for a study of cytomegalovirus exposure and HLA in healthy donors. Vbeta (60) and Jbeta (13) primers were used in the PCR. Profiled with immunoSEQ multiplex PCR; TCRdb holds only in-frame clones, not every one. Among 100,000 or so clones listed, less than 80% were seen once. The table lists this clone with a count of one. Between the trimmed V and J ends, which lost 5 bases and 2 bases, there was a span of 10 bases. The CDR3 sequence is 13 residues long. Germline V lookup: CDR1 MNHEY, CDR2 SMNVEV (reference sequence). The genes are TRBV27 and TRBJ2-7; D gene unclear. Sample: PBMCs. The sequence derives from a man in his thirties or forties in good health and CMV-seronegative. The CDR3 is CASSRRGTYEQYF. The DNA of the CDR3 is TGTGCCAGCAGTCGCCGCGGTACCTACGAGCAGTACTTC.